Each of the 20 T cell receptor beta chains below was sequenced from the same sample in a study of tumour-infiltrating T cells in Burkitt lymphoma. Here immunoSEQ multiplex PCR was the method, and the copy in TCRdb shows in-frame clones only, minus some. The sample consists of 7,700 or so clones, about 69% of them appearing once. The sample was tumor tissue. These receptors all stem from a human donor with diffuse large B-cell lymphoma.

This clone was found once. V and J are TRBV5-1 and TRBJ2-5; weak D call: TRBD1 (6 bases). Germline values: CDR1 SGHRS, CDR2 YFSETQ. The CDR3 is made up of 12 amino acids. V lost 2 bases and J 4 bases, leaving 6 bases between the germline ends. This CDR3 is CASSLQGETQYF. The CDR3, as DNA: TGCGCCAGCAGCTTACAGGGAGAGACCCAGTACTTC.

The gene calls are TRBV18 and TRBJ2-1; D is undetermined. Trimming stripped 3 bases from V and 4 bases from J, with 16 bases between. The CDR3 runs to 16 residues. Germline V lookup: CDR1 KGHSH, CDR2 LQKENI. The CDR3, as DNA: TGTGCCAGCTCACCGCGGCGACCAGGACCGTACAATGAGCAGTTCTTC. It specifies CASSPRRPGPYNEQFF.

This clone was recorded once. This rearrangement joins TRBV7-9 to TRBJ2-1, with D possibly matching TRBD1 (6 bases). Trimming removed 5 bases at V and 9 bases at J, with 11 bases between. The V gene's germline CDR1 is SEHNR and CDR2 FQNEAQ (reference sequence). This CDR3 is built from 12 residues. The CDR3 DNA is TGTGCCAGCAGCAAGACAGGCTCTGAGCAGTTCTTC. This sequence encodes CASSKTGSEQFF.

This clone is judged medium-sized. This chain links TRBV2 with TRBJ1-6; D not resolved. This CDR3 contains 13 residues. Germline V gives CDR1 SNHLY, CDR2 FYNNEI. Trimming shortened V by 1 base and J by 9 bases, and 7 bases separated the two germline ends. In nucleotides, the CDR3 is TGTGCCAGCAGTGAAGGGCACGGTTCACCCCTCCACTTT. This sequence encodes CASSEGHGSPLHF.

The J gene is TRBJ2-3, the V gene TRBV5-5; no definite D call. Per germline, CDR1 SGHKS and CDR2 YYEKEE (reference sequence). The CDR3 spans 13 residues. Trimming took 2 bases from V and 1 from J, leaving 5 bases between them. The CDR3 here is CASSFVGTDTQYF. CDR3 in DNA: TGTGCCAGCAGCTTCGTAGGCACAGATACGCAGTATTTT.

The V call is TRBV14, the J call TRBJ1-1; no definite D call. The germline V gene encodes CDR1 SGHDN and CDR2 FVKESK. This CDR3 has 14 amino acids. V lost 3 bases, J lost 1 base, and 9 bases lay in between. CDR3 nucleotide sequence: TGTGCCAGCAGCCATCTCACGGGGAACACTGAAGCTTTCTTT. Its translation: CASSHLTGNTEAFF.

The chain joins TRBV4-3 to TRBJ2-1; 7 bases fit TRBD2. Trimming at V came to 4 bases and at J to 8 bases, leaving 8 bases not matched to a gene. Germline assignment: CDR1 LGHNA and CDR2 YSLEER. The CDR3 length is 14 residues. CDR3 in amino acids: CASSPRLAWYEQFF. Here the CDR3 DNA reads TGCGCCAGCAGCCCAAGACTAGCTTGGTATGAGCAGTTCTTC.

The gene calls are TRBV6-5 and TRBJ2-7; the D gene could be TRBD1 or TRBD2 (6 bases each). This CDR3 has 12 amino acids. CDR1 and CDR2 (germline): MNHEY, SVGAGI. Trimming took 7 bases from V and 2 from J, leaving 9 bases between them. The CDR3 loop reads CASTGATYEQYF. DNA of the CDR3: TGTGCCAGCACGGGGGCCACCTACGAGCAGTACTTC.

The chain employs TRBV12-2 and TRBJ2-7; TRBD2 is the table's D call and was not checked against the DNA. TRBV12-2 is a listed pseudogene. The CDR3 runs 11 residues. CDR3 nucleotide sequence: TGTGCAAGTCGCTTAGTTCGCGAGCAGTACTTC. It encodes CASRLVREQYF.

The chain links TRBV2 to TRBJ2-2; D remains ambiguous. Germline V gives CDR1 SNHLY, CDR2 FYNNEI. V lost 5 bases and J lost 5, with 9 bases in between. The CDR3 loop spans 13 amino acids. This CDR3 reads CASSPWSTGELFF. Written as DNA, the CDR3 is TGTGCCAGCAGTCCCTGGAGTACCGGGGAGCTGTTTTTT.

The V call is TRBV27, the J call TRBJ1-4; 8 positions agree with TRBD1. V trimming: 6 bases; J trimming: 5 bases; junction bases outside the gene matches: 2. Germline CDR1 MNHEY, CDR2 SMNVEV (reference sequence). The CDR3 consists of 13 residues. This chain's CDR3 is CASRRQGNEKLFF. The CDR3 coding sequence is TGTGCCAGCAGACGACAGGGGAATGAAAAACTGTTTTTT.

The V and J genes are TRBV7-6 and TRBJ1-2; weak D call: TRBD1 (5 bases). Germline V lookup: CDR1 SGHVS, CDR2 FNYEAQ. The CDR3 is 12 amino acids. V lost 3 bases and J lost 8, with 10 bases in between. CDR3 bases: TGTGCCAGCAGCTTTCCAGGGAACGGCTACACCTTC. This encodes CASSFPGNGYTF. Together with reference TRBV7-6 and TRBJ1-2, the CDR3 gives the full variable domain: GAGVSQSPRYKVTKRGQDVALRCDPISGHVSLYWYRQALGQGPEFLTYFNYEAQQDKSGLPNDRFSAERPEGSISTLTIQRTEQRDSAMYRCASSFPGNGYTFGSGTRLTVV.

V and J are TRBV29-1 and TRBJ1-4; TRBD1 agrees at 8 bases. Trimming removed 4 bases from V and 4 bases from J; junction bases left unmatched: 2. CDR1 is SQVTM, CDR2 ANQGSEA, per germline. The CDR3 loop spans 13 amino acids. The CDR3, as DNA: TGCAGCGTTGGGGGACAGGATAATGAAAAACTGTTTTTT. Translating it yields CSVGGQDNEKLFF.

This clone is termed large. The chain combines TRBV5-5 with TRBJ2-5; D may be TRBD1 or TRBD2 (5 bases each). With 3 bases removed from V and 7 bases from J, the gap between germline ends came to 13 bases. The CDR3 is made up of 13 amino acids. CDR1 is SGHKS and CDR2 is YYEKEE in the germline V gene (reference sequence). The CDR3: CASSYRGEGTQYF. DNA for the CDR3: TGTGCCAGCAGCTATAGGGGAGAGGGGACCCAGTACTTC.

This clone has just one count. The chain employs TRBV11-3 and TRBJ1-1; D remains unclear. The CDR3 totals 14 residues. V was trimmed by 0 bases and J by 7 bases, leaving 12 bases between them. Germline V gene data show CDR1 as SGHNT and CDR2 as YENEEA. In DNA form, the CDR3 reads TGTGCCAGCAGCTTAGATTGGCAGAGTAATGAAGCTTTCTTT. Amino acid sequence: CASSLDWQSNEAFF.

The CDR3 sequence: CASSPDRLSGNTIYF. In DNA form, the CDR3 reads TGTGCCAGCAGCCCGGACAGACTCTCTGGAAACACCATATATTTT. The V gene is TRBV9, the J gene TRBJ1-3, with a possible D match to TRBD1 (6 bases). V was shortened by 4 bases and J by 0 bases, with 11 bases between the two germline ends. The CDR3 length is 15 residues. Germline V CDR1 and CDR2: SGDLS, YYNGEE.

The chain employs TRBV12-1 and TRBJ2-4. TRBV12-1 is designated a pseudogene. This CDR3 has 16 amino acids. CDR3 residues: CASSSPWGRVKNIQYF. As DNA, the CDR3 is TGTGCCAGCAGCTCCCCCTGGGGTAGGGTCAAAAACATTCAGTACTTC.

Only a few counts were recorded for this clone. DNA for the CDR3: TGTGCCAGCAGCTTAGGCGCCCGAGAAAAACTGTTTTTT. Amino acids: CASSLGAREKLFF. The chain joins TRBV7-6 to TRBJ1-4; D gene unclear. The V gene lost 1 base and the J gene lost 8 bases, with 8 bases spanning the gap. The CDR3 is 13 residues long. Germline V lookup: CDR1 SGHVS, CDR2 FNYEAQ.

This rearrangement joins TRBV5-1 to TRBJ1-4; 7 nucleotides match TRBD1. With V trimmed by 6 bases and J by 5 bases, 7 bases remained unmatched. The CDR3 has 14 amino acids. CDR1 is SGHRS and CDR2 is YFSETQ in the germline V gene. The CDR3 spells CASKTGVANEKLFF. CDR3 in DNA: TGCGCCAGCAAAACAGGGGTGGCGAATGAAAAACTGTTTTTT.

As concerns this clone: Relative to the germline gene, one junction end is altered; a read error may explain this. V is TRBV7-9 and J is TRBJ2-3; tentative D call: TRBD2 (5 bases). The CDR3 is 12 residues long. The germline V gene encodes CDR1 SEHNR and CDR2 FQNEAQ (reference sequence). The chain's CDR3 is CTSSLAPDTQYF. The CDR3 nucleotides read TGTACCAGCAGCTTAGCGCCAGATACGCAGTATTTT.